This T cell receptor beta chain appears in the sequencing data of a study of shared clonotypes between healthy human individuals. In the naive CD8 group, cells lacked CD45RO and were positively selected for CCR7, so terminally differentiated effector memory CD45RA+ cells were left out. Caucasian adults living in Nashville, Tennessee, provided all samples. Only in-frame clones appear in the TCRdb table, and some are missing; sequencing was by immunoSEQ multiplex PCR. Altogether over 800,000 clones are present, 85% to 95% being singletons, with the ten largest covering around 24%. This sequence originates from a man under 40 in good health. Sequencing input: naive CD8+ T cells sorted from blood.

The CDR3 here is CASSSWDRANTGELFF. In DNA, the CDR3 is TGTGCCAGCAGTTCCTGGGACAGGGCGAACACCGGGGAGCTGTTTTTT. The chain carries TRBV27 and TRBJ2-2; 9 bases map to TRBD1. V trimming: 4 bases; J trimming: 0 bases; junction bases outside the gene matches: 3. The length of the CDR3 is 16 residues. Per germline, CDR1 MNHEY and CDR2 SMNVEV (reference sequence).